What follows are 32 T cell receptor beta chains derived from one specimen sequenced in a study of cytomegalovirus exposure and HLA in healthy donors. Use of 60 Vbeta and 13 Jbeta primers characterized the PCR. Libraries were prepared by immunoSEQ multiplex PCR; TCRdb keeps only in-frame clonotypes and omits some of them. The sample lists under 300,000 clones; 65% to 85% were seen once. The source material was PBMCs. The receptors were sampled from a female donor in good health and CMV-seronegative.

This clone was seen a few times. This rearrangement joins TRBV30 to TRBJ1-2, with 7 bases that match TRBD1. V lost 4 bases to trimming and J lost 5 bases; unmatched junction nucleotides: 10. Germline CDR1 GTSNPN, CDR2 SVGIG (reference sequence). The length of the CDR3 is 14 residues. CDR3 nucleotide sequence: TGTGCCTGGACGACAGGGAAGATAGGATATGGCTACACCTTC. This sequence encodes CAWTTGKIGYGYTF.

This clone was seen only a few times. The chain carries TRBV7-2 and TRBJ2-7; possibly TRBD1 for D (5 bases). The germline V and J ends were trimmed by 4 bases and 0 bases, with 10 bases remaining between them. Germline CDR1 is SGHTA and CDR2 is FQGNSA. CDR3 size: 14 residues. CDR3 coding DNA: TGTGCCAGCAGCTCTTTGGGGCCCTCCTACGAGCAGTACTTC. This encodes CASSSLGPSYEQYF.

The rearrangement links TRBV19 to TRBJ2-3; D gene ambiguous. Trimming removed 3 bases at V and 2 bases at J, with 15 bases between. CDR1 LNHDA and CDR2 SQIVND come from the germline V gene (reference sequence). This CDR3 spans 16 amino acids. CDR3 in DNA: TGTGCCAGTAGTATGAGTCTATTCCCTACCACAGATACGCAGTATTTT. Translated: CASSMSLFPTTDTQYF.

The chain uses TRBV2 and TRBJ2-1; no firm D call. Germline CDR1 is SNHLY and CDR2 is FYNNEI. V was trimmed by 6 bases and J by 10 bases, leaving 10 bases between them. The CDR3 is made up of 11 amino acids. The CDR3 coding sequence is TGTGCCAGCAGCCCCATCCGGGAGCAGTTCTTC. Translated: CASSPIREQFF.

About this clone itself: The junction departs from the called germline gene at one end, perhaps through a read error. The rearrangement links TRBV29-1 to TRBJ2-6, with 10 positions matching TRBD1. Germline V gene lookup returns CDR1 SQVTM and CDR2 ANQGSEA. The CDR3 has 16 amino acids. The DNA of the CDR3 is TGCAGCGTTGGGGGGGGACAGGGGTCTGGGGCCAACGTCCTGCCTTTC. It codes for CSVGGGQGSGANVLPF.

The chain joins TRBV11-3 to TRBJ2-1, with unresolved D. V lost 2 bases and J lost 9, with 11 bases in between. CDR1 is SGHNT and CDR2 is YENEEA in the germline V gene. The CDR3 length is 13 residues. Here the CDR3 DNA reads TGTGCCAGCAGCTTACTCCAGTGGAGTGAGCAGTTCTTC. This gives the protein CASSLLQWSEQFF.

The CDR3 loop reads CASSLGGRERDTQYF. The CDR3 nucleotides read TGTGCCAGCAGCTTAGGCGGGCGGGAGAGAGATACGCAGTATTTT. The gene calls are TRBV11-3 and TRBJ2-3, with 7 positions matching TRBD2. CDR3 length: 15 residues. Per germline, CDR1 SGHNT and CDR2 YENEEA. V lost 1 base and J lost 5; bases outside the gene matches: 6.

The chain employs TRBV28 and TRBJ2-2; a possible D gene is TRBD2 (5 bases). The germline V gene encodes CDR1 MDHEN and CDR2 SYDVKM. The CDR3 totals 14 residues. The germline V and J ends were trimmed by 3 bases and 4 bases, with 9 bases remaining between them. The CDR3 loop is CASSLREITGELFF. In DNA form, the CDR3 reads TGTGCCAGCAGTTTGAGGGAGATCACCGGGGAGCTGTTTTTT.

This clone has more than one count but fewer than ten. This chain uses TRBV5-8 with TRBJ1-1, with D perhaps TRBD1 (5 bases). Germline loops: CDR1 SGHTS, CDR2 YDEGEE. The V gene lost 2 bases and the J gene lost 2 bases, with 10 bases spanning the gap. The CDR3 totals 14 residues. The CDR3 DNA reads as TGTGCCAGCAGCTTACAGGCCGGCAACACTGAAGCTTTCTTT. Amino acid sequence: CASSLQAGNTEAFF.

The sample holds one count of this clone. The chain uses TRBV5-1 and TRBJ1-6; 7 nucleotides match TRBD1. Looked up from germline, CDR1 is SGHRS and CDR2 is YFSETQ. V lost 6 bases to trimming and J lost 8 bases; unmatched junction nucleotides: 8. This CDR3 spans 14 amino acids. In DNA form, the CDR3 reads TGCGCCAGCACCTGGGACAGACTTTATTCACCCCTCCACTTT. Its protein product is CASTWDRLYSPLHF.

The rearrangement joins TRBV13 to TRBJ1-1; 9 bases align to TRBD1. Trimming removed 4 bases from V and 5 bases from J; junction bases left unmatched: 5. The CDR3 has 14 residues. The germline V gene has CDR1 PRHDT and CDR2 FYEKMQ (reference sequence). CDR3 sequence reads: CASSSTGGGTEAFF. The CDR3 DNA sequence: TGTGCCAGCAGCTCGACAGGGGGTGGGACTGAAGCTTTCTTT.

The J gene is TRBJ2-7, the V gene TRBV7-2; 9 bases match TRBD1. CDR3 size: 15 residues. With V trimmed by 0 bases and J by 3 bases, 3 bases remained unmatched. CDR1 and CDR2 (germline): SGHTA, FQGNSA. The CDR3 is CASSLAGQGVYEQYF. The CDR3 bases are TGTGCCAGCAGCTTAGCGGGACAGGGAGTCTACGAGCAGTACTTC.

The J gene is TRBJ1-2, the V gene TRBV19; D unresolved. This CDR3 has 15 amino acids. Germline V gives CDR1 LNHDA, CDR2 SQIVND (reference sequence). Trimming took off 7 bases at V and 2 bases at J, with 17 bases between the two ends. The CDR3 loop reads CASKRGSGTNYGYTF. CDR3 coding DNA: TGTGCCAGTAAGCGCGGATCGGGTACCAACTATGGCTACACCTTC.

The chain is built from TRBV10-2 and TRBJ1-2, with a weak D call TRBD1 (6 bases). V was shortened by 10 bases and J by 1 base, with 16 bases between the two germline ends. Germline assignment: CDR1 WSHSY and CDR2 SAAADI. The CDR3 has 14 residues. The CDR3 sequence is CATSRDTLNYGYTF. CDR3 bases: TGCGCCACCAGCCGGGACACCCTTAACTATGGCTACACCTTC.

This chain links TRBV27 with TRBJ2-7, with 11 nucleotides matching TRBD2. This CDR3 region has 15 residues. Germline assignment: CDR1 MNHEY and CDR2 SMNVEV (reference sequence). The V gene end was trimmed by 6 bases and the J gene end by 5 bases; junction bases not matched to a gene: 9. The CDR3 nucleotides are TGTGCCAGCAGAATAGCGGGAGGGCCGACAGACGAGCAGTACTTC. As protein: CASRIAGGPTDEQYF.

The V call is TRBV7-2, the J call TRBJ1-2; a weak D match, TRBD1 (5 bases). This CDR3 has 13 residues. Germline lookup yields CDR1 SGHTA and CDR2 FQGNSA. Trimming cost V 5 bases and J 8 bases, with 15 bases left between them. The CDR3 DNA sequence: TGTGCCAGCAGCCCTGACACGGGGGGAGGCTACACCTTC. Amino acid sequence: CASSPDTGGGYTF.

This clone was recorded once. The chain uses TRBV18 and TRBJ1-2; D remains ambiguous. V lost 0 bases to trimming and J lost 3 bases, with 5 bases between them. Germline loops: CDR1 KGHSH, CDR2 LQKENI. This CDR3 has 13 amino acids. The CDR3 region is CASSPPRDYGYTF. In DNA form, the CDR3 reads TGTGCCAGCTCACCACCGAGGGACTATGGCTACACCTTC.

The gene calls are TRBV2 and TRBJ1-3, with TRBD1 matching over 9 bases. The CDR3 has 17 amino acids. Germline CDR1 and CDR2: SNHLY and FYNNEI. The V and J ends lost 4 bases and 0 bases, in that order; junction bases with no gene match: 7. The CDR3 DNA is TGTGCCAGCAGTGGGTACAGGGGGCTGGTCTCTGGAAACACCATATATTTT. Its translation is CASSGYRGLVSGNTIYF.

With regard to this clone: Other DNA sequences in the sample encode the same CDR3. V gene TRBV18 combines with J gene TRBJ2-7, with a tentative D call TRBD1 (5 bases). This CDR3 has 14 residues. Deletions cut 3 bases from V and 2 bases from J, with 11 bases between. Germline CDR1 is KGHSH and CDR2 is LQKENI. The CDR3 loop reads CASSPGQGPYEQYF. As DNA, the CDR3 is TGTGCCAGCTCACCGGGCCAGGGCCCCTACGAGCAGTACTTC. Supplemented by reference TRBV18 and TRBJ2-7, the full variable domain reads NAGVMQNPRHLVRRRGQEARLRCSPMKGHSHVYWYRQLPEEGLKFMVYLQKENIIDESGMPKERFSAEFPKEGPSILRIQQVVRGDSAAYFCASSPGQGPYEQYFGPGTRLTVT.

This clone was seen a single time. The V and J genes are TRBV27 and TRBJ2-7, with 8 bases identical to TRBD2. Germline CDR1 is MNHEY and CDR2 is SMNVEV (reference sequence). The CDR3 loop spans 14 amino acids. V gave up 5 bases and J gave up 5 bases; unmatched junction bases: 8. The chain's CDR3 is CASSISRGGHEQYF. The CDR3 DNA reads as TGTGCCAGCAGTATCTCCCGGGGGGGACACGAGCAGTACTTC.

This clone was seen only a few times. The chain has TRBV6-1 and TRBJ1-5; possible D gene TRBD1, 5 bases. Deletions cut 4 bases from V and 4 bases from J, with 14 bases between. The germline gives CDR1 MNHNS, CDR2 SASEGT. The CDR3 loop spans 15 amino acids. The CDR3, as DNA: TGTGCCAGCAGTGTAAAGGGGCAGGGAAATCAGCCCCAGCATTTT. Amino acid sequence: CASSVKGQGNQPQHF.

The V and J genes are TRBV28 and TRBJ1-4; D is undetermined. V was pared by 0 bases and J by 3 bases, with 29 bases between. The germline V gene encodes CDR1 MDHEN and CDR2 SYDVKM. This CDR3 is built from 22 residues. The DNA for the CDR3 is TGTGCCAGCAGTTTATGGTTGGATATGGGGTCAGCCACCAACGGGGCTAATGAAAAACTGTTTTTT. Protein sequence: CASSLWLDMGSATNGANEKLFF.

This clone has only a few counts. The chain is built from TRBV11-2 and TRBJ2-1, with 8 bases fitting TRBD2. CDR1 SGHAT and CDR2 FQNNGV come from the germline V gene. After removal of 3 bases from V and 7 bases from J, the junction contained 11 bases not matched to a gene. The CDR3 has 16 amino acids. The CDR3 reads CASSFSESGSGNEQFF. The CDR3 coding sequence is TGTGCCAGCAGCTTCTCGGAAAGCGGGAGCGGAAATGAGCAGTTCTTC.

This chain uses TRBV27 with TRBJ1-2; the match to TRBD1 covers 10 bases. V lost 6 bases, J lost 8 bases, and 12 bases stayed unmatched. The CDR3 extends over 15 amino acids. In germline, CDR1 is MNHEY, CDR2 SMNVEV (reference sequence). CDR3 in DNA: TGTGCCAGCAGAATCGCCCCTGACAGGGGGCTCGGCTACACCTTC. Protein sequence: CASRIAPDRGLGYTF.

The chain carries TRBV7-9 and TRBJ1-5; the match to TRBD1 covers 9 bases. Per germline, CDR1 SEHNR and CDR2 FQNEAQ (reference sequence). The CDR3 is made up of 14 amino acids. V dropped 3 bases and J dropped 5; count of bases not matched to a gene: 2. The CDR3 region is CASSLGQGHQPQHF. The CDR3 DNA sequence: TGTGCCAGCAGCTTGGGACAGGGCCATCAGCCCCAGCATTTT.

The CDR3 sequence: CASSYNSYGYTF. The DNA for the CDR3 is TGTGCCAGCAGCTATAATTCCTATGGCTACACCTTC. The V and J genes are TRBV7-9 and TRBJ1-2; unclear D gene. V lost 4 bases, J lost 4 bases, and 7 bases lay in between. The CDR3 has 12 amino acids. In germline, CDR1 is SEHNR, CDR2 FQNEAQ (reference sequence).

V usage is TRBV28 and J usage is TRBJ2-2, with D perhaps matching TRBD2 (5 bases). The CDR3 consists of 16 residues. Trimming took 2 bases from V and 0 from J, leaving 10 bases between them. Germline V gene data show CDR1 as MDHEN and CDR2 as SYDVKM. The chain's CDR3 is CASSLSGSANTGELFF. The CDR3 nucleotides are TGTGCCAGCAGTTTAAGCGGAAGTGCGAACACCGGGGAGCTGTTTTTT.

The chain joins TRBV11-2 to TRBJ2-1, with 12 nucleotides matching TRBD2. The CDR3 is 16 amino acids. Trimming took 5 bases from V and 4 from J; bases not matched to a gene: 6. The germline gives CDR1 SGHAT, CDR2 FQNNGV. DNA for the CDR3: TGTGCCAGCAGCACCAGGACTAGCGGGACTTACAATGAGCAGTTCTTC. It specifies CASSTRTSGTYNEQFF.

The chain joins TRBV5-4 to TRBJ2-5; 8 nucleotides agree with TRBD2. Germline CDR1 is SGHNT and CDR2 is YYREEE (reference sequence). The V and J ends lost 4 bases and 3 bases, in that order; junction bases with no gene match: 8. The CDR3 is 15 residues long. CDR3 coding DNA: TGTGCCAGCAGCACCACTAGCGGACTAAAAGAGACCCAGTACTTC. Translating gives CASSTTSGLKETQYF.

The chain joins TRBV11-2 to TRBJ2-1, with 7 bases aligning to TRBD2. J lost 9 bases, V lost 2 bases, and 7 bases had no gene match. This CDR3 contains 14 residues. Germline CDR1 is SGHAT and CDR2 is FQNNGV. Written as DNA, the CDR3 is TGTGCCAGCAGCTTATTCTCGGGAGGAAGTGAGCAGTTCTTC. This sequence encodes CASSLFSGGSEQFF. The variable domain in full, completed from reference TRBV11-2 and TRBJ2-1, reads EAGVAQSPRYKIIEKRQSVAFWCNPISGHATLYWYQQILGQGPKLLIQFQNNGVVDDSQLPKDRFSAERLKGVDSTLKIQPAKLEDSAVYLCASSLFSGGSEQFFGPGTRLTVL.

DNA of the CDR3: TGTGCCAGCCTTAGCGGGAAGTACCAAGAGACCCAGTACTTC. Protein product: CASLSGKYQETQYF. The V and J genes are TRBV19 and TRBJ2-5, with 8 nucleotides matching TRBD2. The CDR3 has 14 residues. Germline CDR1 and CDR2: LNHDA and SQIVND (reference sequence). Trimming took 9 bases from V and 0 from J; bases not matched to a gene: 6.

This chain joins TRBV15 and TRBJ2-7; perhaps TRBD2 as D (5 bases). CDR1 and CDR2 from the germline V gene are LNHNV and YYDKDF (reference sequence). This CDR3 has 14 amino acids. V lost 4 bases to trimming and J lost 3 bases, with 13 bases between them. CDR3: CATSKTRNLYEQYF. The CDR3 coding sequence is TGTGCCACCAGCAAAACTAGGAATCTCTACGAGCAGTACTTC.